The subject of this entry is one T cell receptor (beta chain). These data come from a study of cytomegalovirus exposure and HLA in healthy donors. This CDR3 region has 13 residues. Germline assignment: CDR1 SGDLS and CDR2 YYNGEE. V gave up 0 bases and J gave up 6 bases, with 8 bases separating them. The PCR ran on 60 Vbeta and 13 Jbeta primers. Assay used: immunoSEQ multiplex PCR; TCRdb lists only in-frame clones, some missing. The listing contains 100,000 to 150,000 clones. The material sequenced was PBMCs. The receptor was derived from a man aged 40-49 years in good health and CMV-seronegative. The chain joins TRBV9 to TRBJ2-3, with D uncertain. The CDR3 coding sequence is TGTGCCAGCAGCGTAGTGTTAGATGATACGCAGTATTTT. Translated: CASSVVLDDTQYF.